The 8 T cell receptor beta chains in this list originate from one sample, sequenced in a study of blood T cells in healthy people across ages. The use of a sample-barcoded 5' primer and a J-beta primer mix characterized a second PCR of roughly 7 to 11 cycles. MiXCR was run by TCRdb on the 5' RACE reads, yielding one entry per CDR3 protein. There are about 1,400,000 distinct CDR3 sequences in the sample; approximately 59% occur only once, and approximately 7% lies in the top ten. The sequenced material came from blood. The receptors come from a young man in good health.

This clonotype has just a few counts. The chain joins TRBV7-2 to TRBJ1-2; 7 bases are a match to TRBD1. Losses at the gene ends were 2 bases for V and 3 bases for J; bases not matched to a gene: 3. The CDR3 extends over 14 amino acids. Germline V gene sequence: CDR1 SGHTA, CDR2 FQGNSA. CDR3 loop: CASSLTGTDYGYTF. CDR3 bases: TGTGCCAGCAGCTTAACCGGGACAGACTATGGCTACACCTTC.

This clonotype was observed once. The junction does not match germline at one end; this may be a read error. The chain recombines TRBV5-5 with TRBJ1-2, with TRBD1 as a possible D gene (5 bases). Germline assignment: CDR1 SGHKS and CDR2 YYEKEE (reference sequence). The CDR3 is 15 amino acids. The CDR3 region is CAGSASARANYGYTF. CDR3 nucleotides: TGTGCCGGCAGCGCGTCGGCCAGGGCAAACTATGGCTACACCTTC. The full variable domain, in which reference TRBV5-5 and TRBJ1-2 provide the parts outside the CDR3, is DAGVTQSPTHLIKTRGQQVTLRCSPISGHKSVSWYQQVLGQGPQFIFQYYEKEERGRGNFPDRFSARQFPNYSSELNVNALLLGDSALYLCAGSASARANYGYTFGSGTRLTVV.

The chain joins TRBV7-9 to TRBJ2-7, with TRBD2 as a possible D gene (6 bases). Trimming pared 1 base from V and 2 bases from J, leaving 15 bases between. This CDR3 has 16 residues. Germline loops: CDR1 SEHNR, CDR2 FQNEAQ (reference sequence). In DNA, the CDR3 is TGTGCCAGCAGCTTAGAGGGGCTAGCGCAGCCCTACGAGCAGTACTTC. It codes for CASSLEGLAQPYEQYF.

The CDR3 coding sequence is TGCGCCAGCAGCCTGTGGCGCTTTGGGACAGAGAATTCACCCCTCCACTTT. Its translation: CASSLWRFGTENSPLHF. The chain carries TRBV4-3 and TRBJ1-6; 7 bases align to TRBD1. The CDR3 extends over 17 amino acids. J was trimmed by 7 bases and V by 4 bases; bases with no gene match: 13. Germline CDR1 reads LGHNA; CDR2 reads YSLEER.

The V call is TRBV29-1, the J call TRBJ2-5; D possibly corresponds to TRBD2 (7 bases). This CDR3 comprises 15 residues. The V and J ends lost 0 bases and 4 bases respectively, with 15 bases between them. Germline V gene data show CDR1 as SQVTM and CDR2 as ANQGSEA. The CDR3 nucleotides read TGCAGCGTTGAAGAAGGGGGGGTAAGGGGAGAGACCCAGTACTTC. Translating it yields CSVEEGGVRGETQYF.

The CDR3 sequence: CASSYSETGGGEQFF. The CDR3 DNA reads TGTGCCAGCAGTTACTCAGAGACAGGGGGGGGTGAGCAGTTCTTC. The chain is built from TRBV6-5 and TRBJ2-1, with TRBD1 identical over 9 bases. This CDR3 spans 15 amino acids. CDR1 is MNHEY, CDR2 SVGAGI, per germline. The trim removed 0 bases at V and 9 bases at J, leaving 6 bases unmatched.

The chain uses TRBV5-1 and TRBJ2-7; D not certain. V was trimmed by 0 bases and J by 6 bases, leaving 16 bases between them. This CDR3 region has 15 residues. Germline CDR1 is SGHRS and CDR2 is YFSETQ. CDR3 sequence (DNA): TGCGCCAGCAGCTTGGGCACCCCCTCCTACCCCGAGCAGTACTTC. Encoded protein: CASSLGTPSYPEQYF.

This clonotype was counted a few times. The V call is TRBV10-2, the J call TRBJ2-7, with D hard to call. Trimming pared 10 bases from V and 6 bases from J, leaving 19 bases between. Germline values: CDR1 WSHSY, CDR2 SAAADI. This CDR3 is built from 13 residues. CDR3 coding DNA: TGCGCCACCACCTATTTGGGTCCTGGCGAGCAGTACTTC. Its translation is CATTYLGPGEQYF.